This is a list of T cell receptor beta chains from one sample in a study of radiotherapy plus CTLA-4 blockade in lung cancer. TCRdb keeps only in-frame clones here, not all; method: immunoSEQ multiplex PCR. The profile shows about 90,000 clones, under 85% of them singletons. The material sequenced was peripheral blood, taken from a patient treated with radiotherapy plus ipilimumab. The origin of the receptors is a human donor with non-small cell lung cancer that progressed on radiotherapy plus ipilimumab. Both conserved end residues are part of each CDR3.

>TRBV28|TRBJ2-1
CASRSTSGGYAEQFF
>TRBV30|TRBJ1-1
CAWSTGRTEAFF
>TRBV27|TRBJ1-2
CASSVDGGRYGYTF
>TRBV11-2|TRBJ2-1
CASSSSGLAGNNEQFF
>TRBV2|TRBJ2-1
CASSERWLAGGPQYNEQFF
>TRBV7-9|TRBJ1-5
CASSLDSNQPQHF
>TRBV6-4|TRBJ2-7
CASRSPRVYRTALREQYF
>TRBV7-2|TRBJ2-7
CASSPTGGTYEQYF
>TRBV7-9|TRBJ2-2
CASSLGGVTGELFF
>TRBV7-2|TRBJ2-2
CASSLRQVPGALFF
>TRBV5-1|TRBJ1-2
CASSLETGPTYGYTF
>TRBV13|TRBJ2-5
CASSLGQQKGETQYF
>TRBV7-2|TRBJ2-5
CASSLAERATQYF
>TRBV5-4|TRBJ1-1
CASSPDRVNTEAFF
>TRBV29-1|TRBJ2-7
CSVDRDTNGYEQYF
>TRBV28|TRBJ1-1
CASSLGRAYEAFF
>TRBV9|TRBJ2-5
CASSVFGRGETQYF